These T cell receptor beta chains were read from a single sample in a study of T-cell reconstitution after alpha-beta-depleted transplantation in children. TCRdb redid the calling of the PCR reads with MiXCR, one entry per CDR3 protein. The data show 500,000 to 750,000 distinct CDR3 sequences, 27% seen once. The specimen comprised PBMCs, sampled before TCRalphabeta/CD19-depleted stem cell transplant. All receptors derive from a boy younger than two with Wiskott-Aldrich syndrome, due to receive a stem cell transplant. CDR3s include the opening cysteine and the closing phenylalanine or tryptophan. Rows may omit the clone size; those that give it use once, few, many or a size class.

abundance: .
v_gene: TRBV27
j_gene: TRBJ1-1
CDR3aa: CASSPIQGRTEAFF

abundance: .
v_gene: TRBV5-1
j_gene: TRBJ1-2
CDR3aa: CASSFMSTNYGYTF

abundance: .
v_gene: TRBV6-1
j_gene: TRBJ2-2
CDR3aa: CASRPRARGMSGELFF

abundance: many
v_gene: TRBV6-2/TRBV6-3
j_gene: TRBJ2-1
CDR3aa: CASSPLLWREGRSSYNEQFF

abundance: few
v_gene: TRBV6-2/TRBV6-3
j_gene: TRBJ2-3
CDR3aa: CASSYLDRSSTDTQYF

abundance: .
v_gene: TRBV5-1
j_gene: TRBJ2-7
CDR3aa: CASSLRVGQGTYEQYF

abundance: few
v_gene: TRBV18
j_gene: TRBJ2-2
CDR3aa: CASSPRTGKTGELFF

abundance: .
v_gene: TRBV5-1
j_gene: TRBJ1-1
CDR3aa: CASSWTGLNTEAFF

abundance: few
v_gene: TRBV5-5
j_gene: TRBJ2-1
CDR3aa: CATAGSSAYNEQFF

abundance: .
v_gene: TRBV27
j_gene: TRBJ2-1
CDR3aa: CASSFIRYNEQFF

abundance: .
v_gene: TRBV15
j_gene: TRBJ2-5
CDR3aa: CATSREGKETQYF

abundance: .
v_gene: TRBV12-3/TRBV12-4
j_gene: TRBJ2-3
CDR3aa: CASGRTGGGPDTQYF

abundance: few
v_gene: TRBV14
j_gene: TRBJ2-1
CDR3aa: CASSQEFANEQFF

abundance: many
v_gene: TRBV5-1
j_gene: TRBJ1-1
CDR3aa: CASSLGGMNTEAFF

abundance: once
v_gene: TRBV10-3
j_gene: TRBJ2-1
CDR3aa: CATTSGNSAPNEQFF

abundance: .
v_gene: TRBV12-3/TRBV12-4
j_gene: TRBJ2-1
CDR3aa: CASRFSDYNEQFF

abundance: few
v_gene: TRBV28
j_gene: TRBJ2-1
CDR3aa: CASSIVSVYSYNEQFF

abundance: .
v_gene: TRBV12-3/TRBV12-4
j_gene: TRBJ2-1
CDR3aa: CASSFTAGVFESSYNEQFF

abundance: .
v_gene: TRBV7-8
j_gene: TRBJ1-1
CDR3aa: CASSLGTGVGNTEAFF

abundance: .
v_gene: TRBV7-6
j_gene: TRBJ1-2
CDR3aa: CASSQKPASYGYTF

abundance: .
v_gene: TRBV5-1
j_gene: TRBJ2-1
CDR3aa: CASSLDGQGWGEQFF

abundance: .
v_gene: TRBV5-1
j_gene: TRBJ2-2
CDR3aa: CASSSDASTGELFF

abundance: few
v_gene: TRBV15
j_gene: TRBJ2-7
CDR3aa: CATSRDPPDPQYF

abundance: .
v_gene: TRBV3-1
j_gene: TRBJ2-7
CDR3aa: CASSQVGLASNEQYF

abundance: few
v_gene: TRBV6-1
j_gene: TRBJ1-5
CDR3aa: CASSDLQGNQPQHF

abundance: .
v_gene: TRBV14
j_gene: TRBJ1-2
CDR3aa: CASSQERTNPFNYGYTF

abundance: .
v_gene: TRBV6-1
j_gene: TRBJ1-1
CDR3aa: CASSQDRRRNTEAFF

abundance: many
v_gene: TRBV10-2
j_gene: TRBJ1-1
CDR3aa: CASSAVNTEAFF

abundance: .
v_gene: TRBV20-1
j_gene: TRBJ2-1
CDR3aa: CSAGKLPSVGYNEQFF

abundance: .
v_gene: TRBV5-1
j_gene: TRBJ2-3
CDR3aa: CASSLGPYRSTDTQYF

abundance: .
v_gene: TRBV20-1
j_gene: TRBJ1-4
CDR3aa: CSARDRWLLEKLFF

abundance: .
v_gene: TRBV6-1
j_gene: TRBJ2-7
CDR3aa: CASTLLAGGEQYF

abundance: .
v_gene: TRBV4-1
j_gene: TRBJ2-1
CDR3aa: CASSQDEAFSYNEQFF

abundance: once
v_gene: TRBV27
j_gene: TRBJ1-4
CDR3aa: CASSFLRDRDEKLFF

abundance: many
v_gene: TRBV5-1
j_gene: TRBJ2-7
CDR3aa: CASSEGPSSYEQYF

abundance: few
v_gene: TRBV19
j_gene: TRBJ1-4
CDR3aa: CASSSRDVNEKLFF

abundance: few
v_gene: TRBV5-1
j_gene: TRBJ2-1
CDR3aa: CASSWGLAGGPDEQFF

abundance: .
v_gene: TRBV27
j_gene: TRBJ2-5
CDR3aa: CASSRGGQGQGTQYF

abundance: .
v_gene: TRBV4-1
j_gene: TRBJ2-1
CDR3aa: CASSPPGTSGSNEQFF

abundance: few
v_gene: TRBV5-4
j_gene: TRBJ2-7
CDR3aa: CASSSGTKAYEQYF

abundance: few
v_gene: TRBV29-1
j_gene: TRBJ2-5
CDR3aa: CSELGGQETQYF

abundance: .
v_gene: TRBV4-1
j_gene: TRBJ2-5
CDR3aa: CASSQVGRGKQETQYF

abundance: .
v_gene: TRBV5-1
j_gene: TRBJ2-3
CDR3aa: CASSLALAGGDTDTQYF

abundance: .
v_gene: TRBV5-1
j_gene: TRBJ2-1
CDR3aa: CASSLRSAAGTSGYNEQFF

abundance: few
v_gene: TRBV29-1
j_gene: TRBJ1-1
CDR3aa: CSVGTGSMNTEAFF

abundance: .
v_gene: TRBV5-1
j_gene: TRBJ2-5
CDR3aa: CASSLSLAETQYF

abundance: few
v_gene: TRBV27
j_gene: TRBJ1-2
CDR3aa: CASSMTGWGYTF

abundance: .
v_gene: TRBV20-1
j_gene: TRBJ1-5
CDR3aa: CSARIRGPMSPQHF

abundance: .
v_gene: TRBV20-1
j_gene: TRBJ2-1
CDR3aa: CSARDPRGDHEQFF

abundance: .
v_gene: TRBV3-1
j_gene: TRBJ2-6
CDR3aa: CASSPRTSGSYSGANVLTF

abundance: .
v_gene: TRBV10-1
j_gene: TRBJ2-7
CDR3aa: CASSEGDEQYF

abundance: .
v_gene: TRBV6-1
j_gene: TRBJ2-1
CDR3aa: CASSEPTAGGTGEQFF

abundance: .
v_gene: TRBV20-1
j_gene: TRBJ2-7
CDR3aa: CSASKTPNSYEQYF

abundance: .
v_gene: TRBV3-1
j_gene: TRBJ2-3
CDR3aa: CASSQGEGSGTDTQYF

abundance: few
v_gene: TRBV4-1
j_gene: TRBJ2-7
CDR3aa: CASSQDLRTSGRDEQYF

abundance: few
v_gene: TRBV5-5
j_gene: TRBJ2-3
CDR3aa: CASSLGGTSGSRTDTQYF